One and the same sample provided the 30 T cell receptor beta chains below, sequenced in a study of cytomegalovirus exposure and HLA in healthy donors. Data came from immunoSEQ multiplex PCR; TCRdb stores just in-frame clones and leaves some out. The repertoire holds approximately 300,000 clones, with roughly 87% as singletons. Sequencing input: PBMCs. Source of these receptors: a woman aged 30 to 39 in good health and CMV-seropositive.

The chain uses TRBV7-3 and TRBJ2-2; the D gene could be TRBD1 or TRBD2 (6 bases each). The CDR3 runs to 15 residues. Trimming took off 4 bases at V and 5 bases at J, with 14 bases between the two ends. Germline CDR1 SGHTA, CDR2 FQGTGA. This CDR3 is CASSYDQGRTGELFF. For the CDR3, the DNA is TGTGCCAGCAGCTATGACCAGGGGAGGACCGGGGAGCTGTTTTTT.

The rearrangement uses TRBV10-3 and TRBJ2-3; tentative D call: TRBD2 (6 bases). Germline V CDR1 and CDR2: ENHRY, SYGVKD. This CDR3 region has 12 residues. Trimming left V 7 bases short and J 3 bases short, with 8 bases between. The CDR3 coding sequence is TGTGCCATCACCCGGGGGACAGATACGCAGTATTTT. The encoded protein is CAITRGTDTQYF.

The CDR3 reads CASSLEGGAAFF. The CDR3, as DNA: TGTGCCAGCAGCTTAGAGGGGGGGGCAGCTTTCTTT. V gene TRBV7-6 combines with J gene TRBJ1-1; tentatively, D is TRBD1 (6 bases). V dropped 1 base and J dropped 10 bases, with 10 bases sitting between them. The germline CDR1 and CDR2 sequences are SGHVS and FNYEAQ. The CDR3 is 12 residues long.

The CDR3 spells CASSIVRAPSYEQYF. The CDR3 region has the DNA TGTGCCAGTAGTATTGTCAGGGCTCCCTCCTACGAGCAGTACTTC. The chain links TRBV19 to TRBJ2-7; D possibly corresponds to TRBD1 (5 bases). The V end lost 3 bases, the J end lost 0 bases, and 12 bases lay between the germline ends. Germline values: CDR1 LNHDA, CDR2 SQIVND (reference sequence). CDR3 length equals 15 residues.

Only a few counts were recorded for this clone. V and J are TRBV9 and TRBJ1-2; perhaps TRBD1 as D (6 bases). V was cut by 0 bases and J by 4 bases, with 19 bases left in between. CDR1 and CDR2 from the germline V gene are SGDLS and YYNGEE. This CDR3 comprises 17 residues. The CDR3 reads CASSVAWRGGVGYGYTF. DNA for the CDR3: TGTGCCAGCAGCGTAGCTTGGAGGGGGGGAGTCGGCTATGGCTACACCTTC. The complete variable domain, with remaining parts taken from reference TRBV9 and TRBJ1-2, reads DSGVTQTPKHLITATGQRVTLRCSPRSGDLSVYWYQQSLDQGLQFLIQYYNGEERAKGNILERFSAQQFPDLHSELNLSSLELGDSALYFCASSVAWRGGVGYGYTFGSGTRLTVV.

The chain combines TRBV9 with TRBJ1-1; D uncertain. CDR1 SGDLS and CDR2 YYNGEE come from the germline V gene. This CDR3 is built from 13 residues. The ends were cut back, 0 bases at V and 4 bases at J, with 7 bases in the middle. The CDR3 region has the DNA TGTGCCAGCAGCGTAGCAGACGTCACTGAAGCTTTCTTT. Its protein is CASSVADVTEAFF.

The rearrangement uses TRBV27 and TRBJ2-7; 7 bases fit TRBD1. The V segment lost 0 bases and the J segment 1 base; nucleotides outside the gene matches: 3. Germline CDR1 reads MNHEY; CDR2 reads SMNVEV (reference sequence). The CDR3 is 15 amino acids. The CDR3 nucleotides are TGTGCCAGCAGTTTATCGGCAGGGGGATCCTACGAGCAGTACTTC. As protein: CASSLSAGGSYEQYF.

The V gene is TRBV28, the J gene TRBJ1-6; 7 nucleotides match TRBD1. The CDR3 length is 16 residues. J lost 3 bases, V lost 5 bases, and 7 bases had no gene match. CDR1 and CDR2 from the germline V gene are MDHEN and SYDVKM. CDR3 bases: TGTGCCAGCAGTCGGGATACAGGGGACTATAATTCACCCCTCCACTTT. Translated: CASSRDTGDYNSPLHF.

This clone appeared a single time. This chain uses TRBV7-2 with TRBJ2-3, with 8 positions matching TRBD2. Germline V gene data show CDR1 as SGHTA and CDR2 as FQGNSA. J gave up 2 bases and V 2 bases, and 9 bases lay outside the gene matches. This CDR3 spans 17 amino acids. CDR3: CASSLYRGGWDTDTQYF. CDR3 sequence (DNA): TGTGCCAGCAGCTTATACCGCGGGGGGTGGGACACAGATACGCAGTATTTT.

The chain joins TRBV4-1 to TRBJ2-3; 7 bases fit TRBD1. Germline V gene lookup returns CDR1 MGHRA and CDR2 YSYEKL. This CDR3 has 14 residues. Unmatched junction bases numbered 8, after V lost 5 bases and J lost 6 bases. The CDR3 nucleotides are TGCGCCAGCAGCACGAGACAGGGTTTGGATACGCAGTATTTT. Its translation is CASSTRQGLDTQYF.

The chain links TRBV5-4 to TRBJ2-7, with D hard to call. The CDR3 runs to 13 residues. Trimming removed 0 bases at V and 5 bases at J, with 9 bases between. Germline V gene sequence: CDR1 SGHNT, CDR2 YYREEE (reference sequence). DNA of the CDR3: TGTGCCAGCAGCTTGGGACTCGTAGACGAGCAGTACTTC. Translating gives CASSLGLVDEQYF.

This clone was seen a few times. The rearrangement joins TRBV7-2 to TRBJ2-7; no clear D. V shed 3 bases and J shed 4 bases, with 10 bases lying between them. The CDR3 spans 13 residues. Germline assignment: CDR1 SGHTA and CDR2 FQGNSA. The CDR3 region has the DNA TGTGCCAGCAGCTTGGAGCGCGCGTACGAGCAGTACTTC. Translated: CASSLERAYEQYF.

V gene TRBV5-6 combines with J gene TRBJ2-3, with TRBD2 as a possible D gene (5 bases). Trimming removed 0 bases from V and 1 base from J, with 12 bases in between. The CDR3 runs to 16 residues. In germline, CDR1 is SGHDT, CDR2 YYEEEE. CDR3 sequence: CASSLVPGTRTDTQYF. CDR3 nucleotides: TGTGCCAGCAGCTTGGTTCCGGGAACCCGCACAGATACGCAGTATTTT.

J is TRBJ1-1 and V is TRBV5-1; 7 nucleotides line up with TRBD1. J was trimmed by 2 bases and V by 4 bases; bases with no gene match: 2. CDR3 length: 13 residues. CDR1 is SGHRS, CDR2 YFSETQ, per germline. The CDR3 coding sequence is TGCGCCAGCAGCGGGGACAGAAACACTGAAGCTTTCTTT. Translated, it gives CASSGDRNTEAFF.

As to this clone: This specimen includes other DNA sequences encoding the same CDR3. The J gene is TRBJ2-3, the V gene TRBV9; no clear D gene. Germline V gives CDR1 SGDLS, CDR2 YYNGEE. Trimming left V 2 bases short and J 2 bases short, with 6 bases between. This CDR3 is built from 13 residues. The CDR3 here is CASSVGFTDTQYF. The CDR3 DNA reads TGTGCCAGCAGCGTGGGATTCACAGATACGCAGTATTTT.

The chain uses TRBV7-9 and TRBJ1-2; TRBD1 might be the D (6 bases). Per the germline V gene, CDR1 is SEHNR and CDR2 is FQNEAQ (reference sequence). V lost 5 bases and J 5 bases, leaving 18 bases between the germline ends. The CDR3 loop spans 15 amino acids. This chain's CDR3 is CASSPSRDGQYGYTF. In DNA form, the CDR3 reads TGTGCCAGCAGCCCCTCGCGGGACGGACAGTATGGCTACACCTTC.

The rearrangement links TRBV5-5 to TRBJ2-7, with 7 bases lining up with TRBD2. V was pared by 2 bases and J by 8 bases, with 13 bases of the junction left unmatched. CDR1 and CDR2 from the germline V gene are SGHKS and YYEKEE (reference sequence). This CDR3 has 15 amino acids. The CDR3 spells CASSFPTSVSGKQYF. In DNA, the CDR3 is TGTGCCAGCAGCTTTCCCACTAGCGTGTCTGGTAAGCAGTACTTC. Filled out from reference TRBV5-5 and TRBJ2-7, the complete variable domain reads DAGVTQSPTHLIKTRGQQVTLRCSPISGHKSVSWYQQVLGQGPQFIFQYYEKEERGRGNFPDRFSARQFPNYSSELNVNALLLGDSALYLCASSFPTSVSGKQYFGPGTRLTVT.

The chain couples TRBV19 to TRBJ1-2; D gene uncertain. From germline, CDR1 is LNHDA and CDR2 SQIVND (reference sequence). The V gene lost 5 bases and the J gene lost 3 bases, with 28 bases spanning the gap. This CDR3 region has 19 residues. CDR3: CASSPFSGSNYYADYGYTF. The CDR3, as DNA: TGTGCCAGTAGTCCCTTCTCCGGGTCGAACTACTATGCTGACTATGGCTACACCTTC.

The V and J genes are TRBV28 and TRBJ1-3, with D unclear. The CDR3 length is 13 residues. V lost 8 bases and J 0 bases, leaving 8 bases between the germline ends. Germline CDR1 MDHEN, CDR2 SYDVKM. CDR3 in DNA: TGTGCCAGCGGGGTTTCCTCTGGAAACACCATATATTTT. Translation: CASGVSSGNTIYF.

The rearrangement joins TRBV28 to TRBJ2-6; D not certain. Germline values: CDR1 MDHEN, CDR2 SYDVKM. The CDR3 is made up of 15 amino acids. V lost 4 bases and J 2 bases, leaving 9 bases between the germline ends. The CDR3 DNA is TGTGCCAGCAGTTCCCAGACGCCTGGGGCCAACGTCCTGACTTTC. Its translation: CASSSQTPGANVLTF.

The chain links TRBV19 to TRBJ1-2; 8 nucleotides agree with TRBD1. The germline V gene encodes CDR1 LNHDA and CDR2 SQIVND (reference sequence). The junction had 6 bases not matched to a gene; V was cut back by 3 bases and J by 3 bases. This CDR3 comprises 15 residues. The DNA for the CDR3 is TGTGCCAGTAGTATCCGAAGGACAGGGCACTATGGCTACACCTTC. Translated: CASSIRRTGHYGYTF.

The rearrangement joins TRBV7-2 to TRBJ2-7, with D possibly matching TRBD2 (6 bases). V was clipped by 5 bases and J by 2 bases, with 13 bases between them. The CDR3 has 14 residues. Germline-derived CDR1 and CDR2 are SGHTA and FQGNSA. CDR3 sequence: CASSRGLGAYEQYF. CDR3 nucleotide sequence: TGTGCCAGCAGCCGGGGACTGGGGGCCTACGAGCAGTACTTC.

The CDR3 region has the DNA TGTGCCAGCAGTGAACTTCAAGGAGCGAATAATTCACCCCTCCACTTT. Protein sequence: CASSELQGANNSPLHF. The chain couples TRBV6-1 to TRBJ1-6; D remains ambiguous. The CDR3 covers 16 residues. CDR1 and CDR2 (germline): MNHNS, SASEGT. V dropped 2 bases and J dropped 5 bases, with 13 bases sitting between them.

This chain uses TRBV9 with TRBJ2-3; 12 bases match TRBD2. The CDR3 length is 16 residues. Germline CDR1 SGDLS, CDR2 YYNGEE. Trimming at V came to 0 bases and at J to 1 base, leaving 0 bases not matched to a gene. The CDR3 spells CASSVGLAGGTDTQYF. Here the CDR3 DNA reads TGTGCCAGCAGCGTAGGACTAGCGGGGGGCACAGATACGCAGTATTTT.

The V gene is TRBV28, the J gene TRBJ1-2, with 9 positions matching TRBD1. V shed 6 bases and J 4 bases; nucleotides not matched to a gene: 9. From germline, CDR1 is MDHEN and CDR2 SYDVKM. The CDR3 sequence is 15 residues long. In DNA form, the CDR3 reads TGTGCCAGCAGCATCCCCGGGACAGGGACCTATGGCTACACCTTC. This codes for CASSIPGTGTYGYTF.

The CDR3 protein is CASSLNHREGWTGELFF. The CDR3 DNA follows: TGCGCCAGCAGCTTGAACCACAGGGAGGGTTGGACCGGGGAGCTGTTTTTT. The chain has TRBV5-1 and TRBJ2-2, with D possibly TRBD2 on 7 matching bases. Germline V lookup: CDR1 SGHRS, CDR2 YFSETQ. Between the trimmed V and J ends, which lost 1 base and 5 bases, there was a span of 18 bases. This CDR3 is built from 17 residues.

The DNA of the CDR3 is TGTGCCAGCAGCTTAAGTGGACTAGCGGGGCGAAGCTCCTACAATGAGCAGTTCTTC. Its protein is CASSLSGLAGRSSYNEQFF. V usage is TRBV13 and J usage is TRBJ2-1, with 12 bases matching TRBD2. Trimming removed 2 bases from V and 0 bases from J; junction bases left unmatched: 8. CDR3 length: 19 residues. Germline CDR1 and CDR2: PRHDT and FYEKMQ (reference sequence).

The V gene is TRBV4-3, the J gene TRBJ2-7, with D possibly being TRBD1 (5 bases). This CDR3 is 14 amino acids long. CDR1 is LGHNA, CDR2 YSLEER, per germline. Trimming took 0 bases from V and 3 from J, leaving 9 bases between them. The CDR3 sequence: CASSQDWGSYEQYF. CDR3 sequence (DNA): TGCGCCAGCAGCCAAGATTGGGGCAGCTACGAGCAGTACTTC.

V and J are TRBV28 and TRBJ1-4; tentatively, D is TRBD1 (5 bases). Germline V gene data show CDR1 as MDHEN and CDR2 as SYDVKM. Trimming cost V 6 bases and J 5 bases, with 13 bases left between them. This CDR3 is built from 14 residues. CDR3 residues: CASSQTGENEKLFF. The CDR3 DNA follows: TGTGCCAGCAGCCAGACGGGGGAGAATGAAAAACTGTTTTTT. Full variable domain (rest looked up from reference TRBV28 and TRBJ1-4): DVKVTQSSRYLVKRTGEKVFLECVQDMDHENMFWYRQDPGLGLRLIYFSYDVKMKEKGDIPEGYSVSREKKERFSLILESASTNQTSMYLCASSQTGENEKLFFGSGTQLSVL.

This chain links TRBV6-1 with TRBJ1-6, with D uncertain. The germline V gene has CDR1 MNHNS and CDR2 SASEGT. The CDR3 has 14 amino acids. Trimming left V 4 bases short and J 5 bases short, with 9 bases between. The CDR3 loop reads CASSGLQDNSPLHF. The CDR3 coding sequence is TGTGCCAGCAGTGGCCTCCAGGATAATTCACCCCTCCACTTT.